Below are 16 T cell receptor beta chains sequenced from a single sample in a study of molecular identifiers for immune sequencing clone quantification. TCRdb analysed the PCR reads with MiXCR anew, one entry per CDR3 protein. The sample contains about half a million distinct CDR3 sequences, 20% to 25% of which appear only once. The sequencing sample was made of naive CD8+ T cells from blood, with Jurkat cell RNA spiked in. Described subset: FACS-sorted CD8+CD4-CCR7+CD45RA+ naive T cells. These receptors all come from a human donor in good health. Some libraries in this study had Jurkat cell RNA spiked in.

The chain carries TRBV20-1 and TRBJ2-7; TRBD2 matches at 10 bases. Trimming cost V 5 bases and J 3 bases; bases outside gene matches: 4. The CDR3 runs 13 residues. Germline V gene lookup returns CDR1 DFQATT and CDR2 SNEGSKA (reference sequence). Here the CDR3 DNA reads TGCAGTGCTCGGGGGACTAGCGACTACGAGCAGTACTTC. Protein product: CSARGTSDYEQYF.

A few counts support this clonotype. The rearrangement links TRBV19 to TRBJ2-5, with 10 bases lining up with TRBD2. V lost 3 bases, J lost 5 bases, and 12 bases stayed unmatched. CDR3 length equals 17 residues. CDR1 is LNHDA and CDR2 is SQIVND in the germline V gene (reference sequence). CDR3 in amino acids: CASSMMISGGPWETQYF. CDR3 sequence (DNA): TGTGCCAGTAGTATGATGATTAGCGGGGGGCCATGGGAGACCCAGTACTTC.

This clonotype was counted at least ten times. The V gene is TRBV14, the J gene TRBJ2-7, with D perhaps matching TRBD2 (6 bases). CDR3 length: 16 residues. In germline, CDR1 is SGHDN, CDR2 FVKESK. V lost 1 base to trimming and J lost 5 bases, with 18 bases between them. CDR3: CASSQVVGSPWDEQYF. The CDR3 DNA follows: TGTGCCAGCAGCCAAGTGGTCGGGAGTCCCTGGGACGAGCAGTACTTC. The variable domain in full, completed from reference TRBV14 and TRBJ2-7, reads EAGVTQFPSHSVIEKGQTVTLRCDPISGHDNLYWYRRVMGKEIKFLLHFVKESKQDESGMPNNRFLAERTGGTYSTLKVQPAELEDSGVYFCASSQVVGSPWDEQYFGPGTRLTVT.

This clonotype was recorded at least ten times. This sequence joins TRBV5-5 and TRBJ2-1; possibly TRBD1 for D (5 bases). The V end lost 0 bases, the J end lost 2 bases, and 12 bases lay between the germline ends. The CDR3 length is 16 residues. The germline V gene encodes CDR1 SGHKS and CDR2 YYEKEE (reference sequence). The CDR3 coding sequence is TGTGCCAGCAGCTTGGATTTGGGGCTCCCCTACAATGAGCAGTTCTTC. Protein sequence: CASSLDLGLPYNEQFF.

To note about this clonotype: Compared with germline, one end of the junction differs, possibly owing to a read error. This chain connects TRBV9 to TRBJ2-7; 7 nucleotides match TRBD1. This CDR3 has 13 residues. Germline V lookup: CDR1 SGDLS, CDR2 YYNGEE. The CDR3 loop is CAGSSQGVEEQYF. CDR3 sequence (DNA): TGTGCCGGCAGCTCGCAGGGGGTCGAGGAGCAGTACTTC.

Many counts were recorded for this clonotype. The J gene is TRBJ2-7, the V gene TRBV20-1; 10 bases are a match to TRBD1. V shed 3 bases and J 4 bases; nucleotides not matched to a gene: 12. Per germline, CDR1 DFQATT and CDR2 SNEGSKA (reference sequence). The CDR3 spans 16 residues. The CDR3 loop reads CSASPAWTGGEYEQYF. Here the CDR3 DNA reads TGCAGTGCTAGCCCTGCATGGACAGGGGGTGAATACGAGCAGTACTTC.

The CDR3 spells CASSQEDITDTQYF. The CDR3 DNA reads as TGTGCCAGCAGCCAAGAGGACATCACAGATACGCAGTATTTT. The chain is built from TRBV14 and TRBJ2-3; a possible D gene is TRBD1 (5 bases). V was trimmed by 0 bases and J by 2 bases, leaving 6 bases between them. CDR1 is SGHDN, CDR2 FVKESK, per germline. The CDR3 is made up of 14 amino acids. Full variable domain (rest looked up from reference TRBV14 and TRBJ2-3): EAGVTQFPSHSVIEKGQTVTLRCDPISGHDNLYWYRRVMGKEIKFLLHFVKESKQDESGMPNNRFLAERTGGTYSTLKVQPAELEDSGVYFCASSQEDITDTQYFGPGTRLTVL.

Regarding this clonotype: One junction end does not reproduce the germline sequence, and a read error may be involved. The rearrangement uses TRBV20-1 and TRBJ2-4, with D tentatively TRBD2 (6 bases). Germline CDR1 DFQATT, CDR2 SNEGSKA (reference sequence). The CDR3 length is 16 residues. CDR3 nucleotide sequence: TGCAGTGCTAGTCGGAGGGGTCGGGGGTACGAAAACACTCAGTACTTC. Translated: CSASRRGRGYENTQYF.

V usage is TRBV5-6 and J usage is TRBJ1-5; D not resolved. V was trimmed by 1 base and J by 0 bases, leaving 8 bases between them. The CDR3 loop spans 15 amino acids. CDR1 is SGHDT, CDR2 YYEEEE, per germline. The chain's CDR3 is CASSLQANSNQPQHF. The CDR3 nucleotides read TGTGCCAGCAGCTTGCAGGCAAATAGCAATCAGCCCCAGCATTTT.

Points on this clonotype: This clone may be a read error of a much larger clone one base away. The chain carries TRBV29-1 and TRBJ1-3; D is unresolved. This CDR3 contains 13 residues. Germline CDR1 reads SQVTM; CDR2 reads ANQGSEA. This chain's CDR3 is CSGEDYGEHTIYF. CDR3 DNA: TGCAGCGGTGAAGATTATGGGGAGCACACCATATATTTT. Full variable domain (outside the CDR3, taken from reference TRBV29-1 and TRBJ1-3): SAVISQKPSRDICQRGTSLTIQCQVDSQVTMMFWYRQQPGQSLTLIATANQGSEATYESGFVIDKFPISRPNLTFSTLTVSNMSPEDSSIYLCSGEDYGEHTIYFGEGSWLTVV.

This clonotype was detected ten times or more. The chain uses TRBV28 and TRBJ2-3; D is perhaps TRBD2 (6 bases). The ends were cut back, 7 bases at V and 4 bases at J, with 12 bases in the middle. The V gene's germline CDR1 is MDHEN and CDR2 SYDVKM. The CDR3 has 13 residues. For the CDR3, the DNA is TGTGCCAGCACCGGAGGGTTCGCAGATACGCAGTATTTT. This codes for CASTGGFADTQYF. The full variable domain, rest sourced from reference TRBV28 and TRBJ2-3, is DVKVTQSSRYLVKRTGEKVFLECVQDMDHENMFWYRQDPGLGLRLIYFSYDVKMKEKGDIPEGYSVSREKKERFSLILESASTNQTSMYLCASTGGFADTQYFGPGTRLTVL.

This clonotype has more than one count but fewer than ten. Since a much larger clone is just one base distant, this may be a read error. The V and J genes are TRBV29-1 and TRBJ2-7, with D maybe TRBD1 (6 bases). Germline V gives CDR1 SQVTM, CDR2 ANQGSEA. The CDR3 length is 13 residues. CDR3 region: CSVGANRAYVQYF. The CDR3, as DNA: TGCAGCGTCGGTGCCAACAGGGCCTACGTGCAGTACTTC.

This clonotype showed up just a few times. The chain is built from TRBV4-3 and TRBJ2-2; 12 bases are shared with TRBD2. The CDR3 extends over 17 amino acids. Germline CDR1 LGHNA, CDR2 YSLEER. V was pared by 2 bases and J by 2 bases, with 3 bases of the junction left unmatched. CDR3 nucleotide sequence: TGCGCCAGCAGCCAACCTAGCGGGGGGGCCAACACCGGGGAGCTGTTTTTT. The encoded protein is CASSQPSGGANTGELFF.

The table lists this clonotype with many counts. The chain has TRBV6-2 or TRBV6-3 and TRBJ2-4; 7 positions match TRBD1. J was trimmed by 4 bases and V by 9 bases; bases with no gene match: 18. The CDR3 has 17 residues. Germline CDR1 reads MNHEY; CDR2 reads SVGEGT. The CDR3 DNA follows: TGTGCCAGTCATCCCGATCATCTCCGGGGACAGAAAAACATTCAGTACTTC. Encoded protein: CASHPDHLRGQKNIQYF.

The table lists this clonotype with a few counts. The V gene is TRBV20-1, the J gene TRBJ2-3; D perhaps matches TRBD2 (5 bases). Between the trimmed V and J ends, which lost 0 bases and 1 base, there was a span of 14 bases. Germline CDR1 and CDR2: DFQATT and SNEGSKA (reference sequence). The CDR3 runs to 16 residues. CDR3 bases: TGCAGTGCTAGAGATCTCAGCGGATTCCGCACAGATACGCAGTATTTT. It codes for CSARDLSGFRTDTQYF.

The table lists this clonotype with many counts. The chain couples TRBV7-9 to TRBJ2-3, with TRBD2 matching over 10 bases. Per germline, CDR1 SEHNR and CDR2 FQNEAQ (reference sequence). V shed 4 bases and J 3 bases; nucleotides not matched to a gene: 7. The CDR3 spans 16 residues. CDR3 sequence reads: CASSSYLAGATDTQYF. The CDR3, as DNA: TGTGCCAGCAGCTCTTACCTAGCGGGAGCGACAGATACGCAGTATTTT.